This entry describes one TCR beta chain. Its antigen is unknown. CDR1 is SGHAT, CDR2 FQNNGV, per germline. Trimming took off 1 base at V and 5 bases at J, with 12 bases between the two ends. The CDR3 has 15 amino acids. This record comes from a study of neoadjuvant anti-PD-1 for oral cavity cancer. In the study overall: Non-progressing patients received a fourth nivolumab dose near day 43, then surgery on days 50-56.

Broader study findings: Each response group had just a few patients in TCR analyses. Pretreatment Treg/Th17 ratio correlated inversely with post-treatment tumor clonality.

Tumor libraries mostly used about 5.1 ug genomic DNA, two replicates each. Produced via immunoSEQ multiplex PCR; TCRdb's table is partial and in-frame only. The sample contains 13,000 or so clones, about 60% of which appear only once. The chain uses TRBV11-2 and TRBJ1-5; D might be TRBD1 (6 bases). This specimen consisted of tumor tissue, obtained before nivolumab (anti-PD-1) treatment. The source of this sequence is a person aged 35 to 85 with oral cavity squamous cell carcinoma. The CDR3 loop reads CASSLGGGPYQPQHF. The CDR3 DNA is TGTGCCAGCAGCTTAGGGGGGGGCCCCTATCAGCCCCAGCATTTT.